This entry lists 13 T cell receptor beta chains sequenced from one sample in a study of cytomegalovirus exposure and HLA in healthy donors. Generated by immunoSEQ multiplex PCR, the TCRdb table keeps only in-frame clones and is missing some. The sample includes roughly 64,000 clones, about 95% of them seen just once. Sequences were obtained from PBMCs. The receptors were gathered from a woman aged 18-35 years in good health and CMV-seropositive.

The rearrangement uses TRBV7-3 and TRBJ2-1, with 9 bases identical to TRBD2. The CDR3 is 15 amino acids. The junction had 8 bases not matched to a gene; V was cut back by 8 bases and J by 3 bases. Per germline, CDR1 SGHTA and CDR2 FQGTGA. This CDR3 reads CASATAGGNYNEQFF. CDR3 nucleotide sequence: TGTGCCAGCGCCACAGCGGGGGGCAACTACAATGAGCAGTTCTTC.

The rearrangement links TRBV7-3 to TRBJ1-2, with 8 bases lining up with TRBD1. This CDR3 contains 12 residues. The V segment lost 5 bases and the J segment 8 bases; nucleotides outside the gene matches: 4. The germline V gene has CDR1 SGHTA and CDR2 FQGTGA. CDR3 bases: TGTGCCAGCAGCCCTGGACAGGGAGGCTACACCTTC. Encoded protein: CASSPGQGGYTF.

This sequence joins TRBV19 and TRBJ1-5; D is ambiguous. This CDR3 spans 15 amino acids. Germline CDR1 and CDR2: LNHDA and SQIVND (reference sequence). Trimming took 7 bases from V and 0 from J, leaving 13 bases between them. The CDR3, as DNA: TGTGCCAGTAATGTCCAGGCTTATAGCAATCAGCCCCAGCATTTT. Its protein product is CASNVQAYSNQPQHF. Full variable domain (missing parts from reference TRBV19 and TRBJ1-5): DGGITQSPKYLFRKEGQNVTLSCEQNLNHDAMYWYRQDPGQGLRLIYYSQIVNDFQKGDIAEGYSVSREKKESFPLTVTSAQKNPTAFYLCASNVQAYSNQPQHFGDGTRLSIL.

The chain links TRBV27 to TRBJ2-1, with TRBD1 as a possible D gene (6 bases). Looked up from germline, CDR1 is MNHEY and CDR2 is SMNVEV (reference sequence). The CDR3 extends over 13 amino acids. Trimming left V 5 bases short and J 5 bases short, with 10 bases between. CDR3 in DNA: TGTGCCAGCAGTCCACCAGGGGACAATGAGCAGTTCTTC. Translation: CASSPPGDNEQFF.

The V gene is TRBV28, the J gene TRBJ1-1; 10 bases agree with TRBD1. CDR1 and CDR2 (germline): MDHEN, SYDVKM. Trimming at V came to 2 bases and at J to 3 bases, leaving 9 bases not matched to a gene. The CDR3 runs 17 residues. The CDR3 nucleotides read TGTGCCAGCAGTTTAGTTGGGACAGGGGATAAGGACACTGAAGCTTTCTTT. This translates into CASSLVGTGDKDTEAFF.

In this sample, this clone turned up once. The genes are TRBV28 and TRBJ2-7, with 7 bases identical to TRBD2. Per the germline V gene, CDR1 is MDHEN and CDR2 is SYDVKM. V was clipped by 5 bases and J by 3 bases; unmatched bases: 10. The CDR3 runs to 15 residues. Here the CDR3 reads CASSHLPGGGYEQYF. In DNA form, the CDR3 reads TGTGCCAGCAGTCACCTCCCGGGCGGGGGCTACGAGCAGTACTTC.

The chain joins TRBV6-5 to TRBJ1-1, with 10 bases fitting TRBD1. With 4 bases clipped from V and 4 bases from J, the junction kept 3 bases outside the gene matches. Germline CDR1 and CDR2: MNHEY and SVGAGI. The CDR3 runs to 14 residues. This chain's CDR3 is CASSSRDRGTEAFF. The CDR3 nucleotides read TGTGCCAGCAGTTCCCGGGACAGGGGCACTGAAGCTTTCTTT.

This clone was seen just once. The chain carries TRBV12-5 and TRBJ1-1; D perhaps matches TRBD1 (6 bases). The CDR3 loop spans 13 amino acids. Germline V CDR1 and CDR2: LGHNT, FRNRAP. The V end lost 9 bases, the J end lost 2 bases, and 13 bases lay between the germline ends. In nucleotides, the CDR3 is TGTGCTAGCCGGACAGACACTAACACTGAAGCTTTCTTT. Its translation: CASRTDTNTEAFF.

This chain connects TRBV30 to TRBJ2-1; tentative D call: TRBD2 (6 bases). V lost 0 bases, J lost 1 base, and 19 bases lay in between. Germline V gene sequence: CDR1 GTSNPN, CDR2 SVGIG (reference sequence). This CDR3 has 18 amino acids. This CDR3 is CAWSVFGGVALSYNEQFF. CDR3 nucleotide sequence: TGTGCCTGGAGTGTTTTCGGCGGGGTGGCGCTTTCCTACAATGAGCAGTTCTTC. The variable domain in full, completed from reference TRBV30 and TRBJ2-1, reads SQTIHQWPATLVQPVGSPLSLECTVEGTSNPNLYWYRQAAGRGLQLLFYSVGIGQISSEVPQNLSASRPQDRQFILSSKKLLLSDSGFYLCAWSVFGGVALSYNEQFFGPGTRLTVL.

The chain recombines TRBV6-5 with TRBJ1-2; 9 positions agree with TRBD1. Per germline, CDR1 MNHEY and CDR2 SVGAGI. V lost 4 bases, J lost 8 bases, and 11 bases stayed unmatched. The CDR3 has 15 residues. The CDR3 sequence is CASSLGVQGALGYTF. The CDR3 nucleotides are TGTGCCAGCAGTTTGGGCGTACAGGGGGCGTTAGGCTACACCTTC.

The chain has TRBV19 and TRBJ2-7, with 9 bases lining up with TRBD2. CDR1 and CDR2 from the germline V gene are LNHDA and SQIVND (reference sequence). The length of the CDR3 is 18 residues. Losses at the gene ends were 6 bases for V and 4 bases for J; bases not matched to a gene: 19. The CDR3 DNA reads TGTGCCAGTAGCAAAGCCGGACGAACTAGCGGGTTCTTATACGAGCAGTACTTC. This codes for CASSKAGRTSGFLYEQYF.

The rearrangement uses TRBV15 and TRBJ2-1, with 14 bases matching TRBD2. The trim removed 2 bases at V and 5 bases at J, leaving 8 bases unmatched. The CDR3 is made up of 18 amino acids. Germline V gives CDR1 LNHNV, CDR2 YYDKDF (reference sequence). CDR3: CATSRKPGLAGDHNEQFF. CDR3 sequence (DNA): TGTGCCACCAGCAGAAAACCGGGACTAGCGGGGGACCACAATGAGCAGTTCTTC.

The sample holds one count of this clone. This sequence joins TRBV10-3 and TRBJ2-3; TRBD2 agrees at 13 bases. CDR3 size: 19 residues. J was trimmed by 0 bases and V by 2 bases; bases with no gene match: 8. The germline CDR1 and CDR2 sequences are ENHRY and SYGVKD. The CDR3 nucleotides are TGTGCCATCAGTGAGGGACTAGCGGGGGAGGACTTTAGCACAGATACGCAGTATTTT. It translates to CAISEGLAGEDFSTDTQYF.